The clone carrying this T cell receptor (beta chain) is medium-sized (0.01 to 0.1%) by share. Its antigen remains unidentified. TCRdb re-analyzed the PCR reads using MiXCR. The sample has around 19,000 clones; about 11% are singletons. All patients reached thyroid surgery having received no treatment beforehand. These data are taken from a study of metastatic and nonmetastatic thyroid tumors. The overall study: From malignant and benign thyroid patients, repertoires in blood and in tumor or nodule tissue were compared. Study-level results: A significant increase in TCR beta diversity was reportedly seen in malignant thyroid tumors relative to benign nodules, in blood and tumor.

V lost 4 bases and J lost 6, with 9 bases in between. This CDR3 contains 12 residues. The germline gives CDR1 MNHEY, CDR2 SVGEGT. The rearrangement joins TRBV6-2 or TRBV6-3 to TRBJ1-2; D gene unclear. The specimen sequenced was blood. The source is a female donor with papillary thyroid cancer or a benign thyroid nodule (not recorded which). Some clones in this sample may be carry-over from other donors' samples. The CDR3 is CASSFVWDGYTF. As DNA, the CDR3 is TGTGCCAGCAGTTTCGTTTGGGATGGCTACACCTTC.